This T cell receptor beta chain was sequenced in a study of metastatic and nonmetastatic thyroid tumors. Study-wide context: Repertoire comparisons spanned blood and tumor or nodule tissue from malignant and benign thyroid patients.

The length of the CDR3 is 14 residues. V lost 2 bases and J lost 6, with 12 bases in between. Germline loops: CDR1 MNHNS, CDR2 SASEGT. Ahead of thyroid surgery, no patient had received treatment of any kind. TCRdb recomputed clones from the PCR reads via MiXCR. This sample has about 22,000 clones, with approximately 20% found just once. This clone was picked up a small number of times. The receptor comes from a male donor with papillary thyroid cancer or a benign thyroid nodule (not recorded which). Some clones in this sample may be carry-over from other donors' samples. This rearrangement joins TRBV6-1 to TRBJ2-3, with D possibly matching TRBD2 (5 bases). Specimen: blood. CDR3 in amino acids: CASSEKDLRDTQYF. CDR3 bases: TGTGCCAGCAGTGAAAAGGACTTGAGGGATACGCAGTATTTT.